Described below is a single T cell receptor beta chain sequence and its context. This sample was taken from a study of blood T cell repertoires in COVID-19. Across the whole study: Acute-phase and convalescent COVID-19 samples originated in the United States, Italy and Spain. The cDNA or gDNA used as material had been derived from T cells, B-cell-depleted T cells, or PBMCs.

Per the original methods: Nucleated cell counts were estimated from reference gene primer amplification. The method was immunoSEQ multiplex PCR; TCRdb's version includes in-frame clones alone and lacks a portion of them. That table gives V, J and clone size, and the DNA gave D and trimming. The sample shows some 150,000 clones, 86% of them seen only once. This CDR3 comprises 15 residues. CDR1 is SEHNR and CDR2 is FQNEAQ in the germline V gene (reference sequence). Trimming cost V 4 bases and J 3 bases; bases outside gene matches: 5. This TCR was recovered from a man in his sixties or seventies with acute or convalescent COVID-19. The chain is built from TRBV7-9 and TRBJ2-2, with TRBD1 matching over 7 bases. The sequenced sample was peripheral blood. The CDR3 DNA reads TGTGCCAGCAGCTCCTGGGACAGATACACCGGGGAGCTGTTTTTT. The encoded protein is CASSSWDRYTGELFF.